Below are 3 T cell receptor beta chains sequenced from a single sample in a study of blood T cell repertoires in COVID-19. The protocol was immunoSEQ multiplex PCR, while the TCRdb copy is restricted to in-frame clones and leaves out a portion. Among about 300,000 clones listed, roughly 90% were seen once. The sample was peripheral blood. The receptors stem from a man aged 18 to 30 who had recovered from COVID-19.

V usage is TRBV9 and J usage is TRBJ1-2, with 10 positions matching TRBD1. The CDR3 runs to 14 residues. CDR1 is SGDLS, CDR2 YYNGEE, per germline. V trimming: 3 bases; J trimming: 2 bases; junction bases outside the gene matches: 1. The CDR3 spells CASSGQGANYGYTF. The CDR3, as DNA: TGTGCCAGCAGCGGACAGGGGGCGAACTATGGCTACACCTTC.

The rearrangement joins TRBV7-8 to TRBJ2-7, with 7 bases matching TRBD2. This CDR3 is built from 14 residues. Germline assignment: CDR1 SGHVS and CDR2 FQNEAQ. The V gene end was trimmed by 7 bases and the J gene end by 2 bases; junction bases not matched to a gene: 8. The CDR3 DNA is TGTGCCAGCACCGGGGGGAGACCTACCTACGAGCAGTACTTC. Translation gives CASTGGRPTYEQYF.

This chain uses TRBV20-1 with TRBJ2-7; 8 nucleotides align to TRBD1. The germline CDR1 and CDR2 sequences are DFQATT and SNEGSKA (reference sequence). The CDR3 runs 11 residues. The V and J ends lost 5 bases and 5 bases, in that order; junction bases with no gene match: 2. The chain's CDR3 is CSAGQGNEQYF. The CDR3 coding sequence is TGCAGTGCTGGACAGGGCAACGAGCAGTACTTC.